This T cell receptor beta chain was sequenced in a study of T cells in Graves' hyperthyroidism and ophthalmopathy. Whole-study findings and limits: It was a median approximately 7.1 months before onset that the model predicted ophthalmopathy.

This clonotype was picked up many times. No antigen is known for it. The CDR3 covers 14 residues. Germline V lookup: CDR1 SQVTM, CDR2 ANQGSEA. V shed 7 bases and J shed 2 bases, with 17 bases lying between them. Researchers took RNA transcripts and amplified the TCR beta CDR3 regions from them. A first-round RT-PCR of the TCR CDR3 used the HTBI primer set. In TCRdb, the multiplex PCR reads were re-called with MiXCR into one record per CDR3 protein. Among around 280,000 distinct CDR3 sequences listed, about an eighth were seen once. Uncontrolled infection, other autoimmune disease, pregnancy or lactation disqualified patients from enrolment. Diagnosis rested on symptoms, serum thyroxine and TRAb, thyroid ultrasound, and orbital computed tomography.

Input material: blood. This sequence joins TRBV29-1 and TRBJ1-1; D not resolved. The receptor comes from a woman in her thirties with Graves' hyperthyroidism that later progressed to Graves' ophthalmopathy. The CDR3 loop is CSGSPVKTNTEAFF. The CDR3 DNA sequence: TGCAGCGGATCGCCGGTGAAGACTAACACTGAAGCTTTCTTT.